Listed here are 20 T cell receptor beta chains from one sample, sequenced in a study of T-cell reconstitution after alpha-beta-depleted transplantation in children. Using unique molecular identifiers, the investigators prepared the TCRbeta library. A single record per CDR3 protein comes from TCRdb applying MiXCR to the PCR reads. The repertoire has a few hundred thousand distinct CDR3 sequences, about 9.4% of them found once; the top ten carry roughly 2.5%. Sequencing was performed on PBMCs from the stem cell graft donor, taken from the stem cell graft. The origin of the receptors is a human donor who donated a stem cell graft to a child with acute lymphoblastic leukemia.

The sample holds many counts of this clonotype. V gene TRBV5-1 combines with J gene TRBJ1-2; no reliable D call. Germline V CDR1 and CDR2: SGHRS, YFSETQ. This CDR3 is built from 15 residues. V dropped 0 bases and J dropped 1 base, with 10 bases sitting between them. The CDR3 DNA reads TGCGCCAGCAGCTTGGTCGGGAATCTTAACTATGGCTACACCTTC. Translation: CASSLVGNLNYGYTF.

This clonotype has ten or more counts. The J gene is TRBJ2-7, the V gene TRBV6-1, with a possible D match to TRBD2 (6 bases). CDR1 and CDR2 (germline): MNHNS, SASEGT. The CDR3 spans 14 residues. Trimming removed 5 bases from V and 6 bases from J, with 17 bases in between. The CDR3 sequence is CASSPKPGGLEQYF. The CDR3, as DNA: TGTGCCAGCAGTCCGAAACCCGGGGGTCTCGAGCAGTACTTC.

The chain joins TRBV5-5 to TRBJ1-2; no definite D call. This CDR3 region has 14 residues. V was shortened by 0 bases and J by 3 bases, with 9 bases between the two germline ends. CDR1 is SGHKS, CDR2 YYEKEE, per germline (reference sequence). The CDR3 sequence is CASSLVPVDYGYTF. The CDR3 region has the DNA TGTGCCAGCAGCTTGGTCCCGGTAGACTATGGCTACACCTTC.

The CDR3 DNA is TGTGCCAGCAGCCCGGATCCGTTCTCTGGAAACACCATATATTTT. Translating gives CASSPDPFSGNTIYF. The chain combines TRBV5-4 with TRBJ1-3; D unclear. Germline CDR1 reads SGHNT; CDR2 reads YYREEE (reference sequence). The CDR3 consists of 15 residues. Trimming removed 4 bases at V and 0 bases at J, with 11 bases between.

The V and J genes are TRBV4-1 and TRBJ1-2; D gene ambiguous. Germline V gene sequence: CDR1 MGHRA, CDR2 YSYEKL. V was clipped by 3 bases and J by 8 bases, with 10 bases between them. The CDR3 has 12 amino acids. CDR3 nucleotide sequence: TGCGCCAGCAGCCAGGGTCAAGTGGGCTACACCTTC. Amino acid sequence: CASSQGQVGYTF.

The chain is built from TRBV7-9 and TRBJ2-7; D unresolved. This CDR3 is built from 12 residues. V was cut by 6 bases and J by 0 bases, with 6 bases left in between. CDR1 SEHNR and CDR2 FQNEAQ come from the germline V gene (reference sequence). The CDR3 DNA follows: TGTGCCAGCAGTGATTTCTCCTACGAGCAGTACTTC. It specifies CASSDFSYEQYF.

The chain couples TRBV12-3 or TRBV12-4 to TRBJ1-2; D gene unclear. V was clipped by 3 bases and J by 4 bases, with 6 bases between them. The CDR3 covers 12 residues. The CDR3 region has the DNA TGTGCCAGCAGTTTTAGTCGCTATGGCTACACCTTC. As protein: CASSFSRYGYTF.

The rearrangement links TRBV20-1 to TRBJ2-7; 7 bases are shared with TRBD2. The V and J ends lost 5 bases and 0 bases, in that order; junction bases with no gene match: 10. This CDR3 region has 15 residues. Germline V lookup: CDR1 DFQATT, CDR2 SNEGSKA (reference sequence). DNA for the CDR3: TGCAGTGCTCCTCGGGAGGTCGGTAGCTCCTACGAGCAGTACTTC. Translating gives CSAPREVGSSYEQYF.

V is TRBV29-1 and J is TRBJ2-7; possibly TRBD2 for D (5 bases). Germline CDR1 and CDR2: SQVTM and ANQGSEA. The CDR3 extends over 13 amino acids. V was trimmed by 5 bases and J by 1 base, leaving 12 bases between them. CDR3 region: CSVTRSESYEQYF. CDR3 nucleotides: TGCAGCGTTACGCGTAGCGAGTCCTACGAGCAGTACTTC.

The CDR3 DNA reads TGTGCCAGCAGTTACGATGTGGGGGGCGCCGCCTATAATTCACCCCTCCACTTT. As protein: CASSYDVGGAAYNSPLHF. This chain joins TRBV6-5 and TRBJ1-6; a weak D match, TRBD1 (6 bases). The germline gives CDR1 MNHEY, CDR2 SVGAGI. The germline V and J ends were trimmed by 2 bases and 2 bases, with 16 bases remaining between them. The length of the CDR3 is 18 residues.

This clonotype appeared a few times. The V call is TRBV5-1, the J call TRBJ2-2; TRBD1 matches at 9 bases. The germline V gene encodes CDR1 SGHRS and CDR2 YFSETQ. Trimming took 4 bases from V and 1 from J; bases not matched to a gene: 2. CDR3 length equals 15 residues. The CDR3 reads CASSRTGENTGELFF. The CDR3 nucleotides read TGCGCCAGCAGCAGGACAGGGGAGAACACCGGGGAGCTGTTTTTT.

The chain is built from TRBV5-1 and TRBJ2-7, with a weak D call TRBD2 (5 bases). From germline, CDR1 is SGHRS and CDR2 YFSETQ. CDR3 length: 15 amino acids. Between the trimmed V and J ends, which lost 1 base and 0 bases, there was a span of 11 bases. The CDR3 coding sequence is TGCGCCAGCAGCTTGAGCGGTGGGGTCTCCTACGAGCAGTACTTC. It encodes CASSLSGGVSYEQYF.

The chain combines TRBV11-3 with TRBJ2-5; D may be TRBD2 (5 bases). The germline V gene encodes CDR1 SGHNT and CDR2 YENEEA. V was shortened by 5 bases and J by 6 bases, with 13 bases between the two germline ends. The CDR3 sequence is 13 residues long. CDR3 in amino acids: CASSPRAGQTQYF. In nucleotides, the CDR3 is TGTGCCAGCAGCCCGCGGGCGGGCCAGACCCAGTACTTC. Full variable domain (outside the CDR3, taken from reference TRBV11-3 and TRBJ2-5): EAGVVQSPRYKIIEKKQPVAFWCNPISGHNTLYWYLQNLGQGPELLIRYENEEAVDDSQLPKDRFSAERLKGVDSTLKIQPAELGDSAVYLCASSPRAGQTQYFGPGTRLLVL.

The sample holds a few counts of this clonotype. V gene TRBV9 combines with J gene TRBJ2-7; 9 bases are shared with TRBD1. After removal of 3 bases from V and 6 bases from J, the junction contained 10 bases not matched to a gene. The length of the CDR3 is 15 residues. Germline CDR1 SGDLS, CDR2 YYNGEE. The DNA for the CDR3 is TGTGCCAGCAGCGCCGATTCCGGGACAGGGCGCGAGCAGTACTTC. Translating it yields CASSADSGTGREQYF.

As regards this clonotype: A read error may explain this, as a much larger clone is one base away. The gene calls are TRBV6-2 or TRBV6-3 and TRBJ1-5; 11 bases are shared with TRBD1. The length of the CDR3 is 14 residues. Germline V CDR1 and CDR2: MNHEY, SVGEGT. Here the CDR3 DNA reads TGTGCCAGCAGGCGGACAGGGGGCAATCAGCCCGAGCATTTT. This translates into CASRRTGGNQPEHF.

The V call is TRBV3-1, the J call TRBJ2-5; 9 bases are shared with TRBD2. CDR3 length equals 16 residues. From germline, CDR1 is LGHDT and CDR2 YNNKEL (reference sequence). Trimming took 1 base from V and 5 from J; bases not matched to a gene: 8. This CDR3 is CASSQGWVAGEETQYF. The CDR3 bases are TGTGCCAGCAGCCAAGGTTGGGTAGCGGGAGAGGAGACCCAGTACTTC.

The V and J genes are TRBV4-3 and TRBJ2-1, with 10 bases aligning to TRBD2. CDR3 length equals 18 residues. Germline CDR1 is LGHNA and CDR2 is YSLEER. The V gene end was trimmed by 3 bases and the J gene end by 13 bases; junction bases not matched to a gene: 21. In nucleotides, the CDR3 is TGCGCCAGCAGCCAGGGAGTGCCCGGACTAGCGGCCTATGTGGATCAGTTCTTC. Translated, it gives CASSQGVPGLAAYVDQFF.

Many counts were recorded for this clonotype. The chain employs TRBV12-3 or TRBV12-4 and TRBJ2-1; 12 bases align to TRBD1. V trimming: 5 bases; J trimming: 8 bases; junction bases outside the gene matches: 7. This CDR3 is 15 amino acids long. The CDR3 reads CASSLPGQGADEQFF. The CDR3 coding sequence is TGTGCCAGCAGTCTTCCGGGACAGGGGGCGGATGAGCAGTTCTTC.

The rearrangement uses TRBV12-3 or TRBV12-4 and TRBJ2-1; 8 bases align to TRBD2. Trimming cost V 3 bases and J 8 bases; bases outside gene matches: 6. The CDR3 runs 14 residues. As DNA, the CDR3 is TGTGCCAGCAGTTTCCGGGGGGGTTCGGATGAGCAGTTCTTC. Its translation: CASSFRGGSDEQFF.

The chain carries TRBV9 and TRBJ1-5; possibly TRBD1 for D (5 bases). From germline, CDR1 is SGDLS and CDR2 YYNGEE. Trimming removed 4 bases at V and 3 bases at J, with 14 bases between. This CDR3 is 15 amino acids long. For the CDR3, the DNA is TGTGCCAGCAGCTCCCGGGACGGAAACAATCAGCCCCAGCATTTT. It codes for CASSSRDGNNQPQHF.